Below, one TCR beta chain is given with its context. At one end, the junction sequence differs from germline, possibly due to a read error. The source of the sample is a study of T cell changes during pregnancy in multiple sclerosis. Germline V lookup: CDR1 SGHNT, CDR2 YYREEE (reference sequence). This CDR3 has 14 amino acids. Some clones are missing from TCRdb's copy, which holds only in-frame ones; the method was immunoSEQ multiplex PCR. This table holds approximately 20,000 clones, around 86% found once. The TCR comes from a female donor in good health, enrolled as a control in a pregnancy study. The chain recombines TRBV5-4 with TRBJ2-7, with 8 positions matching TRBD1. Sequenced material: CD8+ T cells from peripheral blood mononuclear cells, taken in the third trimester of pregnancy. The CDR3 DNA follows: TGTGCCAGCAGCTTAGGGACAGGTTTCTACGAGCAGTGCTTC. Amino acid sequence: CASSLGTGFYEQCF.